Listed below are T cell receptor beta chains from one sample, sequenced in a study of siplizumab effects on memory and regulatory T cells. TCRdb keeps only in-frame clones here, not all; method: immunoSEQ multiplex PCR. The sample gives some 100,000 clones, more than 95% of which show up once; less than 0.035% is in the top ten. Specimen: naive CD4+ T cells sorted from blood. These receptors all stem from a human donor in good health. Both conserved end residues are part of each CDR3.

TRBV7-3	TRBJ1-1	CASSSDRVPYTEAFF
TRBV28	TRBJ1-2	CASSPITGSHGGYTF
TRBV14	TRBJ1-5	CASSLQGDQPQHF
TRBV7-3	TRBJ2-7	CASSPTSGGYEQYF
TRBV7-9	TRBJ1-2	CASRPDRNYGYTF
TRBV11-2	TRBJ1-5	CASSSGTGVQPQHF
TRBV6-5	TRBJ2-7	CASSYQRPQDEQYF
TRBV6-6	TRBJ1-5	CASRPPGGQPQHF
TRBV18	TRBJ1-1	CASSLNGHTNTEAFF
TRBV2	TRBJ1-6	CASMRLSSPLHF
TRBV29-1	TRBJ1-2	CSVTMDRGYGYTF
TRBV15	TRBJ2-3	CATSREDRFTDTQYF
TRBV5-1	TRBJ1-4	CASSLGETGVEKLFF
TRBV19	TRBJ2-3	CASSPGGGSGDTQYF
TRBV4-3	TRBJ1-4	CASSQQPGALEKLFF
TRBV5-1	TRBJ1-5	CASSLDSNQPQHF
TRBV4-1	TRBJ2-1	CASSQIGGAMQFF
TRBV6-1	TRBJ2-2	CASSEVSATGELFF
TRBV18	TRBJ1-5	CASSPQGQGGNQPQHF
TRBV18	TRBJ1-1	CASSPAGVVPAAFF
TRBV5-5	TRBJ1-5	CASSLGAGDQPQHF
TRBV7-3	TRBJ1-1	CASSLTHRDSEAFF
TRBV18	TRBJ2-7	CASSPPTRDRQYF
TRBV6-6	TRBJ1-5	CASMPGATSNQPQHF
TRBV7-3	TRBJ2-3	CASSDGTADTQYF
TRBV13	TRBJ2-5	CASSLLAGGSVETQYF
TRBV7-2	TRBJ1-5	CASRSGGQPQHF
TRBV5-4	TRBJ2-3	CASSLLAGSNTDTQYF
TRBV5-1	TRBJ2-1	CASSLGLAGGSEQFF
TRBV7-3	TRBJ2-3	CASSLAGPSSTDTQYF
TRBV7-7	TRBJ2-1	CASSLDRGPYNEQFF
TRBV6-1	TRBJ1-6	CASSEIGDRARSPLHF
TRBV5-1	TRBJ2-7	CASSLAGTTYEQYF
TRBV7-2	TRBJ2-3	CASSLKGTSGGDTQYF
TRBV7-9	TRBJ2-7	CASRPMGTGGSNEQYF
TRBV5-1	TRBJ2-3	CASSFSTDTQYF
TRBV7-8	TRBJ1-2	CASSSRDSGYTF
TRBV11-2	TRBJ1-2	CASASGRDLADRRGYTF
TRBV6-4	TRBJ2-4	CASTDRVRDF
TRBV18	TRBJ2-2	CASSTLILGGSGELFF
TRBV27	TRBJ2-7	CASSPLPSGGPFYF
TRBV27	TRBJ2-1	CASSSRGDYEQFF
TRBV19	TRBJ1-4	CASRQTGTEKLFF
TRBV6-6	TRBJ1-1	CASALGSGAFF
TRBV27	TRBJ2-1	CASSLQGPSYNEQFF
TRBV6-5	TRBJ2-7	CASNHGRGYEQYF
TRBV4-1	TRBJ2-7	CASSQVGVYEQYF
TRBV10-1	TRBJ2-6	CASSDGGANVLTF
TRBV7-9	TRBJ1-1	CASSLMGTGGMNTEAFF
TRBV7-9	TRBJ2-7	CASSLTLQGAYEQYF
TRBV19	TRBJ2-7	CASSPDRGKEQYF